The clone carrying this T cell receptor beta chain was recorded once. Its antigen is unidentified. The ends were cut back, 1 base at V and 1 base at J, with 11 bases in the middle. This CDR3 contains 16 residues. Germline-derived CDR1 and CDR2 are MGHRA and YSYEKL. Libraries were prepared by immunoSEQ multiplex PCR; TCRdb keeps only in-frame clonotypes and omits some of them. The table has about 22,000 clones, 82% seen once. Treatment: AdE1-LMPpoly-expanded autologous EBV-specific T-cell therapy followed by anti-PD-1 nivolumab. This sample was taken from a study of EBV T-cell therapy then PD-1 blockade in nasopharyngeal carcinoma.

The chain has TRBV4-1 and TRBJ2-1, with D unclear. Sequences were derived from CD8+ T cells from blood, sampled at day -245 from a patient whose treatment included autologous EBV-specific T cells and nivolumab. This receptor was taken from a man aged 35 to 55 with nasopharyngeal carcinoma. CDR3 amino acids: CASSQGAGGSYNEQFF. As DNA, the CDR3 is TGCGCCAGCAGCCAAGGGGCAGGCGGATCCTACAATGAGCAGTTCTTC.